This is a list of T cell receptor beta chains from one sample in a study of blood T cell repertoires in COVID-19. Using immunoSEQ multiplex PCR, the repertoire was profiled, and TCRdb retains in-frame clones only, with some absent. This table has roughly 63,000 clones, about 73% appearing once. Sequencing used peripheral blood. Receptors originate from a woman aged 80 or over with acute or convalescent COVID-19. Each CDR3 is given with its conserved first and last residue. The D gene is left open where the match is weak. Size is stated for part of the rows, as once, few or many counts, or as a class when the clone is expanded.

v_gene	abundance	j_gene	d_gene	CDR3nt	CDR3aa
TRBV5-1	few	TRBJ2-1	TRBD2	TGCGCCAGCAGCGTGCGATCGGGACTAGCGGGAGATGAGCAGTTCTTC	CASSVRSGLAGDEQFF
TRBV19	.	TRBJ2-5	TRBD2	TGTGCCAGTAGTATTTCAGCGGGAGGTGTGGAGACCCAGTACTTC	CASSISAGGVETQYF
TRBV7-2	.	TRBJ2-1	TRBD2	TGTGCCAGCAGCTTTTCTAGCGGGAGTTACAATGAGCAGTTCTTC	CASSFSSGSYNEQFF
TRBV12-3/TRBV12-4	.	TRBJ1-4	.	TGTGCCAGCAGTACGGGTGAAAAACTGTTTTTT	CASSTGEKLFF
TRBV6-2/TRBV6-3	.	TRBJ1-5	TRBD1	TGTGCCAGCAGTTACTCCGGGACAGGGGTTTCTTATAGCAATCAGCCCCAGCATTTT	CASSYSGTGVSYSNQPQHF
TRBV20-1	.	TRBJ2-5	.	TGCAGTGCTAGTGTTCCGGTGGTAGAGACCCAGTACTTC	CSASVPVVETQYF
TRBV19	.	TRBJ2-5	TRBD1	TGTGCCAGTAGTCCGGGGACAGTAGAGACCCAGTACTTC	CASSPGTVETQYF
TRBV28	.	TRBJ1-1	.	TGTGCCAGCAGCCCCGCAGGGGTAGCGAGCACTGAAGCTTTCTTT	CASSPAGVASTEAFF
TRBV7-2	.	TRBJ2-2	.	TGTGCCAGCAGCCCCTCCTTGCGGAGAGGGGAGCTGTTTTTT	CASSPSLRRGELFF
TRBV27	.	TRBJ2-4	TRBD2	TGTGCCAGCAGTCCGCGGGGACTAGCGGGAGGGCCTTCATATGGCATTCAGTACTTC	CASSPRGLAGGPSYGIQYF
TRBV6-2/TRBV6-3	.	TRBJ2-1	TRBD2	TGTGCCAGCAGTTACTCTAGGAGGAACCCGGGGGGCTCCTACAATGAGCAGTTCTTC	CASSYSRRNPGGSYNEQFF
TRBV28	.	TRBJ2-7	.	TGTGCCAGCAGTTTTCCGGGACTCAGCGAGCAGTACTTC	CASSFPGLSEQYF
TRBV7-2	few	TRBJ1-4	.	TGTGCCAGCAGGCTGACGGGAAATGAAAAACTGTTTTTT	CASRLTGNEKLFF
TRBV19	few	TRBJ1-4	.	TGTGCCAGTAGTATAGGGGCCGAAAAACTGTTTTTT	CASSIGAEKLFF
TRBV11-2	.	TRBJ2-5	TRBD2	TGTGCCAGCAGCCGTCGACTAGTCGGGGAGGGGACCCAGTACTTC	CASSRRLVGEGTQYF
TRBV9	.	TRBJ1-3	TRBD1	TGTGCCAGCAGCTCCGATAGAAGACAGGGGGCTTATGGAAACACCATATATTTT	CASSSDRRQGAYGNTIYF